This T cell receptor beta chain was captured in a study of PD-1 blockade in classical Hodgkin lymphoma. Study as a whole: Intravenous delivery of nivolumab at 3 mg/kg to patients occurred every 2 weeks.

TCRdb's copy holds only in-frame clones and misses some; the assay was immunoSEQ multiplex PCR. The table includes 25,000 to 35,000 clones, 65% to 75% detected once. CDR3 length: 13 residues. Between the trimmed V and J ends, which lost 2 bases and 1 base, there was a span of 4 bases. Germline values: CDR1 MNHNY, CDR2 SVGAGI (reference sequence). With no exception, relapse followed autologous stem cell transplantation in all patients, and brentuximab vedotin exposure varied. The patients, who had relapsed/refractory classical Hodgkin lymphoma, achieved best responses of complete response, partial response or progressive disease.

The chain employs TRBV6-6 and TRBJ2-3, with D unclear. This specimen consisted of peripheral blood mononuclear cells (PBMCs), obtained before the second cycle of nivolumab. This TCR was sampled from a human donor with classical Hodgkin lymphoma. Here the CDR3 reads CASSYRGTDTQYF. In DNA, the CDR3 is TGTGCCAGCAGTTACCGGGGCACAGATACGCAGTATTTT.